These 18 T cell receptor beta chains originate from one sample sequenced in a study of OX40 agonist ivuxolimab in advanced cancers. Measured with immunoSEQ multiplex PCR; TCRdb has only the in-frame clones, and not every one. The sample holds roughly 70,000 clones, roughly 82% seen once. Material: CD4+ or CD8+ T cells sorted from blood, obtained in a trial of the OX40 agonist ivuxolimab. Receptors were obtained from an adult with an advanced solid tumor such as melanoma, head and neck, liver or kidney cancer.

For the CDR3, the DNA is TGTGCCAGCAGCCCAGCCCTCCTAGCGGGGATCCATGAGCAGTTCTTC. Translation gives CASSPALLAGIHEQFF. This sequence joins TRBV7-8 and TRBJ2-1; 9 nucleotides align to TRBD2. CDR3 length equals 16 residues. The V gene end was trimmed by 5 bases and the J gene end by 8 bases; junction bases not matched to a gene: 13. Germline lookup yields CDR1 SGHVS and CDR2 FQNEAQ.

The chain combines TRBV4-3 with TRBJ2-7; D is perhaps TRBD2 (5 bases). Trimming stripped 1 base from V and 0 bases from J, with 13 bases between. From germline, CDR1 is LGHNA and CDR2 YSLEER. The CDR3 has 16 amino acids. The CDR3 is CASSQVASGFSYEQYF. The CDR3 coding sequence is TGCGCCAGCAGCCAAGTGGCGAGCGGATTCTCCTACGAGCAGTACTTC.

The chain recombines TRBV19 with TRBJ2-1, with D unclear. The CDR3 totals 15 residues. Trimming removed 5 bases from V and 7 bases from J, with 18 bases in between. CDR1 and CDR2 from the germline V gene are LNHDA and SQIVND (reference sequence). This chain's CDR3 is CASSSMTGSRNEQFF. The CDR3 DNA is TGTGCCAGTAGTTCCATGACCGGGTCCCGAAATGAGCAGTTCTTC.

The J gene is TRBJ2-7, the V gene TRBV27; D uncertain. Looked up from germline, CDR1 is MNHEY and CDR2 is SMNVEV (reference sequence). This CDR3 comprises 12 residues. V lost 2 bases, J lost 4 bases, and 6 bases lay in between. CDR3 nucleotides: TGTGCCAGCAGTTTAAACCCTTACGAGCAGTACTTC. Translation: CASSLNPYEQYF.

CDR3 nucleotide sequence: TGTGCCTGGAACTTGGCGGGAAGGGAGACCCAGTACTTC. Translating it yields CAWNLAGRETQYF. This chain connects TRBV30 to TRBJ2-5; possibly TRBD2 for D (6 bases). The CDR3 runs 13 residues. CDR1 and CDR2 from the germline V gene are GTSNPN and SVGIG (reference sequence). Trimming took off 4 bases at V and 5 bases at J, with 14 bases between the two ends.

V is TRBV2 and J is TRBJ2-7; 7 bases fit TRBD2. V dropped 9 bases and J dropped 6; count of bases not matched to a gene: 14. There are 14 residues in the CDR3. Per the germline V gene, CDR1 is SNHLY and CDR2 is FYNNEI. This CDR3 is CASYRTRGYGEQYF. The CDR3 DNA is TGTGCCAGTTATCGGACTAGGGGTTACGGCGAGCAGTACTTC.

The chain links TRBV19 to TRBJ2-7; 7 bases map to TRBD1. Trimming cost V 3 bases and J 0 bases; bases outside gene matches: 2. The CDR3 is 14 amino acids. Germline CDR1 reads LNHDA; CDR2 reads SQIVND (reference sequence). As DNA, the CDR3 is TGTGCCAGTAGTATTCGACAGGGCTCCTACGAGCAGTACTTC. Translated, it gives CASSIRQGSYEQYF. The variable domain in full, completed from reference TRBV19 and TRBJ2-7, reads DGGITQSPKYLFRKEGQNVTLSCEQNLNHDAMYWYRQDPGQGLRLIYYSQIVNDFQKGDIAEGYSVSREKKESFPLTVTSAQKNPTAFYLCASSIRQGSYEQYFGPGTRLTVT.

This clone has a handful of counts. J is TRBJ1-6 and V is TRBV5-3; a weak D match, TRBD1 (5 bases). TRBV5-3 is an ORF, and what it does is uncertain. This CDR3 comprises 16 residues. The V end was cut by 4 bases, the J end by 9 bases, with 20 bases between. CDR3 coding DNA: TGTGCCAGAAGCCCCCCGGGGGAGTCGCCGGGTTCACCCCTCCACTTT. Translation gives CARSPPGESPGSPLHF.

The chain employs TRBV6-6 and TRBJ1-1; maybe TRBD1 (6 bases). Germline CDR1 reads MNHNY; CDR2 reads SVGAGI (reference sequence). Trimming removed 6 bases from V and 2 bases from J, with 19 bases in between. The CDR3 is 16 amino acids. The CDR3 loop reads CASSPFIQGLNTEAFF. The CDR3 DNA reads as TGTGCCAGCAGCCCTTTCATACAGGGTCTTAACACTGAAGCTTTCTTT.

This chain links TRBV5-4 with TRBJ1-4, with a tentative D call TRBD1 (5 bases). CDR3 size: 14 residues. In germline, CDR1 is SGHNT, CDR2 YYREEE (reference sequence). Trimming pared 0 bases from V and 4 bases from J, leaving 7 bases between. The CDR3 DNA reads TGTGCCAGCAGCTTGGCGGGGGGTAATGAAAAACTGTTTTTT. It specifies CASSLAGGNEKLFF.

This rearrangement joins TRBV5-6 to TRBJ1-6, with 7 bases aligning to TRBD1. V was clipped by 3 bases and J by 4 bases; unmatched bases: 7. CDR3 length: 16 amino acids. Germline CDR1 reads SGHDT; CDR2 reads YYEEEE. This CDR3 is CASSSGGRGYNSPLHF. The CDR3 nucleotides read TGTGCCAGCAGCTCGGGGGGCAGGGGGTATAATTCACCCCTCCACTTT.

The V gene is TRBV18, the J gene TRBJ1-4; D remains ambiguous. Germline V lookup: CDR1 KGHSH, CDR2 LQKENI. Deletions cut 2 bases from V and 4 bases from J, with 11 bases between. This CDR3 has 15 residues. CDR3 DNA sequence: TGTGCCAGCTCACCATTACAACGGATTAATGAAAAACTGTTTTTT. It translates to CASSPLQRINEKLFF. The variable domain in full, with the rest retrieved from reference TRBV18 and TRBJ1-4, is NAGVMQNPRHLVRRRGQEARLRCSPMKGHSHVYWYRQLPEEGLKFMVYLQKENIIDESGMPKERFSAEFPKEGPSILRIQQVVRGDSAAYFCASSPLQRINEKLFFGSGTQLSVL.

The CDR3 loop reads CAWSRLGIGGNEQFF. The CDR3 nucleotides read TGTGCCTGGAGTCGCCTTGGTATCGGGGGGAATGAGCAGTTCTTC. This sequence joins TRBV30 and TRBJ2-1; 7 bases are a match to TRBD2. CDR1 is GTSNPN and CDR2 is SVGIG in the germline V gene (reference sequence). The J segment lost 7 bases and the V segment lost 2 bases, leaving 11 bases of the junction unmatched. This CDR3 is built from 15 residues. Full variable domain (remainder filled in from reference TRBV30 and TRBJ2-1): SQTIHQWPATLVQPVGSPLSLECTVEGTSNPNLYWYRQAAGRGLQLLFYSVGIGQISSEVPQNLSASRPQDRQFILSSKKLLLSDSGFYLCAWSRLGIGGNEQFFGPGTRLTVL.

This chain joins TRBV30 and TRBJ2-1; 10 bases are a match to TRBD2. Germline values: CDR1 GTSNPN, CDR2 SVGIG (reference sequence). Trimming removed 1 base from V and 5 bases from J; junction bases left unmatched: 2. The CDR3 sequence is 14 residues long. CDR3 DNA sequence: TGTGCCTGGAGTGGGACTAGCGGTAACAATGAGCAGTTCTTC. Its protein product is CAWSGTSGNNEQFF.

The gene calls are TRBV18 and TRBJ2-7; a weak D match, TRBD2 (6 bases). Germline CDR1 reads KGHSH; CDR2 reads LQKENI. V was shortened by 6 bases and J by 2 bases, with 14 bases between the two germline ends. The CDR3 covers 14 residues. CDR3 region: CASSRDWGPYEQYF. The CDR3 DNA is TGTGCCAGCTCCCGGGACTGGGGCCCCTACGAGCAGTACTTC.

This CDR3 reads CASSGSGIYGYTF. The CDR3, as DNA: TGTGCCAGCAGCGGCTCCGGGATCTATGGCTACACCTTC. This chain connects TRBV9 to TRBJ1-2; no definite D call. CDR1 is SGDLS, CDR2 YYNGEE, per germline. The ends were cut back, 3 bases at V and 4 bases at J, with 10 bases in the middle. The CDR3 spans 13 residues.

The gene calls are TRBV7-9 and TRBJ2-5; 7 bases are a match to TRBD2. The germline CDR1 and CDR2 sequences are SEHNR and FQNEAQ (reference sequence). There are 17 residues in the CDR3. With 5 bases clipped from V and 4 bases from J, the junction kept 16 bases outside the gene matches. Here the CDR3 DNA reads TGTGCCAGCAGCCGAACTCCCACCGGGGCGGGGGTAGAGACCCAGTACTTC. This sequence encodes CASSRTPTGAGVETQYF. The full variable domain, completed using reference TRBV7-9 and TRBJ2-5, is DTGVSQNPRHKITKRGQNVTFRCDPISEHNRLYWYRQTLGQGPEFLTYFQNEAQLEKSRLLSDRFSAERPKGSFSTLEIQRTEQGDSAMYLCASSRTPTGAGVETQYFGPGTRLLVL.

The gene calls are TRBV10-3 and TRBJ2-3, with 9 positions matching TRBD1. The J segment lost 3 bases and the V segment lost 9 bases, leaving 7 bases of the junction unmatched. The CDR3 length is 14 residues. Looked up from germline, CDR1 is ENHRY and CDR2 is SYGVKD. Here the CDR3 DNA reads TGTGCCATGACAGGGGGACGGCGGACAGATACGCAGTATTTT. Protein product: CAMTGGRRTDTQYF.